The 30 T cell receptor beta chains in this list originate from one sample, sequenced in a study of blood T cell repertoires in COVID-19. Sequenced by immunoSEQ multiplex PCR; TCRdb stores in-frame clones only, minus some. The table records 200,000 to 250,000 clones, around 86% of them present only once. The sequenced sample consisted of peripheral blood. The origin of the receptors is a woman of 80 years or more with COVID-19, enrolled during active disease.

The chain is built from TRBV4-2 and TRBJ1-5; weak D call: TRBD1 (5 bases). The CDR3 totals 14 residues. V dropped 1 base and J dropped 7 bases, with 11 bases sitting between them. Germline V lookup: CDR1 LGHNA, CDR2 YNFKEQ. The CDR3 nucleotides are TGTGCCAGCAGCCAAGTGGGGGAGGGGCAGCCCCAGCATTTT. This translates into CASSQVGEGQPQHF.

The chain is built from TRBV6-5 and TRBJ1-2, with 8 bases fitting TRBD1. Germline assignment: CDR1 MNHEY and CDR2 SVGAGI. The V and J ends lost 4 bases and 5 bases, in that order; junction bases with no gene match: 12. The CDR3 runs to 16 residues. The CDR3 region has the DNA TGTGCCAGCAGTTCTACCCGGACAGGGATGGGTTATGGCTACACCTTC. Its protein is CASSSTRTGMGYGYTF.

The rearrangement joins TRBV18 to TRBJ2-2, with D maybe TRBD1 (5 bases). The CDR3 runs 14 residues. The V and J ends lost 0 bases and 7 bases respectively, with 9 bases between them. Germline CDR1 KGHSH, CDR2 LQKENI. CDR3 nucleotide sequence: TGTGCCAGCTCACCACCAGGGGTCCACGGGGAGCTGTTTTTT. This sequence encodes CASSPPGVHGELFF.

This chain uses TRBV6-5 with TRBJ1-6; TRBD1 might be the D (6 bases). The CDR3 loop spans 14 amino acids. V was clipped by 4 bases and J by 7 bases, with 11 bases between them. The germline V gene has CDR1 MNHEY and CDR2 SVGAGI. The CDR3 loop reads CASSSRTENSPLHF. The CDR3 region has the DNA TGTGCCAGCAGTTCCCGGACAGAAAATTCACCCCTCCACTTT.

This chain joins TRBV6-1 and TRBJ1-6; tentative D call: TRBD1 (5 bases). Germline values: CDR1 MNHNS, CDR2 SASEGT. The CDR3 runs to 16 residues. V lost 4 bases and J lost 0, with 10 bases in between. The DNA of the CDR3 is TGTGCCAGCAGTGCCTACAGGAGCTCCTATAATTCACCCCTCCACTTT. Its protein product is CASSAYRSSYNSPLHF.

CDR3 sequence reads: CASKLGQGRIYGYTF. CDR3 coding DNA: TGTGCCAGTAAACTCGGACAGGGAAGGATCTATGGCTACACCTTC. The genes are TRBV19 and TRBJ1-2, with 8 bases lining up with TRBD1. V shed 7 bases, J shed 4 bases, and the junction held 11 bases outside the gene matches. CDR3 length: 15 residues. Germline CDR1 LNHDA, CDR2 SQIVND (reference sequence).

The gene calls are TRBV5-8 and TRBJ1-1; no firm D call. Germline assignment: CDR1 SGHTS and CDR2 YDEGEE. The CDR3 is 16 amino acids. Trimming took off 0 bases at V and 0 bases at J, with 12 bases between the two ends. This CDR3 is CASSLGRRPVNTEAFF. The CDR3, as DNA: TGTGCCAGCAGCTTGGGGCGGCGTCCGGTGAACACTGAAGCTTTCTTT.

The chain uses TRBV6-2 or TRBV6-3 and TRBJ2-3, with D possibly matching TRBD2 (5 bases). Germline V gene lookup returns CDR1 MNHEY and CDR2 SVGEGT. The CDR3 runs 14 residues. V lost 6 bases and J 1 base, leaving 11 bases between the germline ends. CDR3 in DNA: TGTGCCAGCAGCCTAAGAGCGGGCACAGATACGCAGTATTTT. Protein product: CASSLRAGTDTQYF.

This clone was detected once. The chain has TRBV6-2 or TRBV6-3 and TRBJ1-2; 7 bases agree with TRBD1. CDR1 MNHEY and CDR2 SVGEGT come from the germline V gene. After removal of 0 bases from V and 6 bases from J, the junction contained 4 bases not matched to a gene. CDR3 length: 14 residues. Written as DNA, the CDR3 is TGTGCCAGCAGTTACTCGGGCAGGGGGAATGGCTACACCTTC. Its translation: CASSYSGRGNGYTF.

The chain combines TRBV14 with TRBJ2-5, with D possibly matching TRBD1 (6 bases). Trimming left V 4 bases short and J 5 bases short, with 23 bases between. Per the germline V gene, CDR1 is SGHDN and CDR2 is FVKESK. CDR3 length equals 17 residues. CDR3: CASSPFFGTYSGETQYF. The DNA for the CDR3 is TGTGCCAGCAGCCCCTTCTTTGGGACATACTCTGGGGAGACCCAGTACTTC.

This clone has more than one count but fewer than ten. The CDR3 here is CASSPRKGLDGYTF. The CDR3 coding sequence is TGTGCCAGCTCACCACGCAAGGGGCTGGATGGCTACACCTTC. V gene TRBV18 combines with J gene TRBJ1-2; D perhaps matches TRBD1 (5 bases). The CDR3 sequence is 14 residues long. With 1 base removed from V and 6 bases from J, the gap between germline ends came to 12 bases. The V gene's germline CDR1 is KGHSH and CDR2 LQKENI.

The V and J genes are TRBV30 and TRBJ1-2; the match to TRBD1 covers 9 bases. This CDR3 contains 14 residues. Germline V gene data show CDR1 as GTSNPN and CDR2 as SVGIG (reference sequence). The chain's CDR3 is CASGQGFTNYGYTF. The CDR3 DNA follows: TGTGCGTCGGGACAGGGATTTACTAACTATGGCTACACCTTC. The complete variable domain, with remaining parts taken from reference TRBV30 and TRBJ1-2, reads SQTIHQWPATLVQPVGSPLSLECTVEGTSNPNLYWYRQAAGRGLQLLFYSVGIGQISSEVPQNLSASRPQDRQFILSSKKLLLSDSGFYLCASGQGFTNYGYTFGSGTRLTVV.

The V gene is TRBV10-1, the J gene TRBJ2-3; tentative D call: TRBD1 (6 bases). Trimming removed 6 bases at V and 1 base at J, with 8 bases between. The CDR3 length is 13 residues. Germline values: CDR1 WNHNN, CDR2 SYGVQD (reference sequence). CDR3 bases: TGCGCCAGCAGCCGGACAGGCACAGATACGCAGTATTTT. This codes for CASSRTGTDTQYF.

The V and J genes are TRBV30 and TRBJ1-6; 7 bases align to TRBD1. The germline V gene encodes CDR1 GTSNPN and CDR2 SVGIG (reference sequence). The CDR3 consists of 13 residues. After removal of 3 bases from V and 5 bases from J, the junction contained 1 base not matched to a gene. The CDR3 reads CAWRQGNNSPLHF. DNA for the CDR3: TGTGCCTGGAGACAGGGGAATAATTCACCCCTCCACTTT.

The rearrangement joins TRBV4-2 to TRBJ1-3; maybe TRBD1 (5 bases). Looked up from germline, CDR1 is LGHNA and CDR2 is YNFKEQ. This CDR3 has 19 amino acids. Trimming stripped 4 bases from V and 0 bases from J, with 22 bases between. In DNA, the CDR3 is TGTGCCAGCAGCCCTGGGGCGGGACTTCAGGACCACTCTGGAAACACCATATATTTT. This gives the protein CASSPGAGLQDHSGNTIYF.

Note on this clone: The sample contains more than one DNA sequence encoding this CDR3. The CDR3, as DNA: TGTGCCAGCTCCAGATCAGAGAACACTGAAGCTTTCTTT. This encodes CASSRSENTEAFF. This chain connects TRBV18 to TRBJ1-1; no clear D. Between the trimmed V and J ends, which lost 6 bases and 1 base, there was a span of 9 bases. The germline CDR1 and CDR2 sequences are KGHSH and LQKENI. The CDR3 runs 13 residues. Using reference TRBV18 and TRBJ1-1 for the parts outside the CDR3, the full variable domain is NAGVMQNPRHLVRRRGQEARLRCSPMKGHSHVYWYRQLPEEGLKFMVYLQKENIIDESGMPKERFSAEFPKEGPSILRIQQVVRGDSAAYFCASSRSENTEAFFGQGTRLTVV.

The J gene is TRBJ2-4, the V gene TRBV5-1; 9 bases align to TRBD1. Looked up from germline, CDR1 is SGHRS and CDR2 is YFSETQ. The CDR3 has 15 amino acids. Trimming took 0 bases from V and 8 from J; bases not matched to a gene: 6. The CDR3 bases are TGCGCCAGCAGCTTGGTAGCGGACAGGGGTGACATTCAGTACTTC. It encodes CASSLVADRGDIQYF.

This chain uses TRBV13 with TRBJ2-3, with 8 bases lining up with TRBD2. Per germline, CDR1 PRHDT and CDR2 FYEKMQ (reference sequence). The CDR3 covers 15 residues. Trimming at V came to 5 bases and at J to 1 base, leaving 5 bases not matched to a gene. In DNA, the CDR3 is TGTGCCAGCAGCCGGGGGGGGTACGGCACAGATACGCAGTATTTT. Protein sequence: CASSRGGYGTDTQYF. The variable domain in full, with the rest retrieved from reference TRBV13 and TRBJ2-3, is AAGVIQSPRHLIKEKRETATLKCYPIPRHDTVYWYQQGPGQDPQFLISFYEKMQSDKGSIPDRFSAQQFSDYHSELNMSSLELGDSALYFCASSRGGYGTDTQYFGPGTRLTVL.

The chain employs TRBV6-2 or TRBV6-3 and TRBJ1-3; D not certain. CDR1 is MNHEY and CDR2 is SVGEGT in the germline V gene. The CDR3 has 16 residues. V dropped 0 bases and J dropped 2 bases, with 11 bases sitting between them. The CDR3 region has the DNA TGTGCCAGCAGTTACTCGTCCCCCAGGCCTGGAAACACCATATATTTT. As protein: CASSYSSPRPGNTIYF.

The chain combines TRBV6-5 with TRBJ2-7, with D maybe TRBD1 (6 bases). The germline CDR1 and CDR2 sequences are MNHEY and SVGAGI. This CDR3 is 12 amino acids long. The V end was cut by 10 bases, the J end by 5 bases, with 15 bases between. The CDR3 loop is CATVSRGDEQYF. CDR3 nucleotides: TGTGCCACCGTCTCCAGGGGTGACGAGCAGTACTTC.

The chain links TRBV2 to TRBJ1-1; no firm D call. The CDR3 loop spans 11 amino acids. Per germline, CDR1 SNHLY and CDR2 FYNNEI. Trimming shortened V by 6 bases and J by 6 bases, and 8 bases separated the two germline ends. As DNA, the CDR3 is TGTGCCAGCAGACGGGGTGCTGAAGCTTTCTTT. This translates into CASRRGAEAFF.

Comments on this clone: At the DNA level, this CDR3 is encoded by other sequences in the same sample as well. V and J are TRBV18 and TRBJ1-1, with D possibly matching TRBD1 (5 bases). The germline V gene has CDR1 KGHSH and CDR2 LQKENI. This CDR3 is built from 14 residues. V was clipped by 3 bases and J by 1 base, with 9 bases between them. CDR3 region: CASSPTQGNTEAFF. In DNA, the CDR3 is TGTGCCAGCTCACCCACCCAGGGGAACACTGAAGCTTTCTTT.

The chain combines TRBV20-1 with TRBJ1-2, with TRBD1 as a possible D gene (5 bases). This CDR3 contains 11 residues. Trimming took 6 bases from V and 4 from J, leaving 9 bases between them. The germline gives CDR1 DFQATT, CDR2 SNEGSKA (reference sequence). DNA for the CDR3: TGCAGTGCCGAAAGGGGCTATGGCTACACCTTC. Its protein product is CSAERGYGYTF.

The chain combines TRBV5-1 with TRBJ1-5; D is possibly TRBD1 (6 bases). CDR1 and CDR2 from the germline V gene are SGHRS and YFSETQ. V was clipped by 0 bases and J by 7 bases, with 11 bases between them. The length of the CDR3 is 14 residues. The CDR3 region is CASSLDRAGQPQHF. The DNA for the CDR3 is TGCGCCAGCAGCTTGGACAGGGCTGGCCAGCCCCAGCATTTT.

The J gene is TRBJ2-1, the V gene TRBV6-5; D gene uncertain. Germline values: CDR1 MNHEY, CDR2 SVGAGI. V was pared by 6 bases and J by 5 bases, with 8 bases between. The CDR3 has 12 residues. The CDR3 nucleotides read TGTGCCAGCAGGTCCGCTAACAATGAGCAGTTCTTC. Its translation: CASRSANNEQFF.

The chain combines TRBV7-2 with TRBJ2-6; tentative D call: TRBD1 (7 bases). CDR3 size: 17 residues. Trimming removed 5 bases from V and 2 bases from J, with 16 bases in between. CDR1 and CDR2 from the germline V gene are SGHTA and FQGNSA. CDR3 loop: CASSPSQGGAGANVLTF. DNA of the CDR3: TGTGCCAGCAGCCCATCCCAGGGGGGAGCTGGGGCCAACGTCCTGACTTTC.

The chain links TRBV6-6 to TRBJ2-7; 9 bases are a match to TRBD2. The CDR3 spans 17 residues. CDR1 is MNHNY, CDR2 SVGAGI, per germline (reference sequence). Losses at the gene ends were 5 bases for V and 0 bases for J; bases not matched to a gene: 11. CDR3 region: CASSPSSLAGASYEQYF. The CDR3 DNA reads TGTGCCAGCAGTCCCTCCTCCTTAGCGGGGGCCTCCTACGAGCAGTACTTC.

This CDR3 is CATLRGGADTQYF. The DNA for the CDR3 is TGTGCCACCCTCCGGGGGGGGGCAGATACGCAGTATTTT. The chain combines TRBV6-6 with TRBJ2-3; 8 bases fit TRBD2. The CDR3 loop spans 13 amino acids. From germline, CDR1 is MNHNY and CDR2 SVGAGI (reference sequence). The ends lost 10 bases at V and 4 bases at J; junction bases unmatched: 7.

This clone was recorded only once. The junction and the germline gene differ at one end; a read error may be behind it. The DNA of the CDR3 is TGTGCTAGCAGCTCGCGACTAGCGGGGGGCGGCGGGGAGCTGTTTTTT. Its translation is CASSSRLAGGGGELFF. This chain joins TRBV7-7 and TRBJ2-2; TRBD2 agrees at 13 bases. Germline lookup yields CDR1 SSHAT and CDR2 FNYEAQ (reference sequence). The CDR3 runs 16 residues.

With regard to this clone: Other DNA sequences in the same sample also yield this CDR3. The chain couples TRBV18 to TRBJ1-4, with D tentatively TRBD1 (5 bases). Germline V CDR1 and CDR2: KGHSH, LQKENI. The CDR3 extends over 15 amino acids. The V gene lost 4 bases and the J gene lost 2 bases, with 11 bases spanning the gap. The CDR3 DNA reads TGTGCCAGCTCACTTCAGGGTGCGACTAATGAAAAACTGTTTTTT. Encoded protein: CASSLQGATNEKLFF.